This T cell receptor beta chain was obtained from a study of identical twins. Findings and caveats of the study: The authors drew conclusions from cross-sectional statistical analysis rather than following the same donors.

TCRdb fed the 5' RACE reads into MiXCR, producing one record per CDR3 protein. This table has hundreds of thousands of distinct CDR3 sequences, 8.5% to 9% appearing once. This CDR3 is built from 15 residues. V lost 0 bases, J lost 8 bases, and 7 bases stayed unmatched. CDR1 and CDR2 (germline): DFQATT, SNEGSKA (reference sequence). Donors uniformly comprised healthy Caucasians. In its sample, this clonotype was seen many times. The antigen is unknown. This sample also appeared in a second study, on yellow fever vaccine responses in identical twins.

The sequence was collected from a woman aged 18 to 35 in good health. The chain couples TRBV20-1 to TRBJ2-1; 10 nucleotides agree with TRBD1. The sample was PBMCs. The CDR3 loop is CSARDPGDRGDEQFF. The CDR3, as DNA: TGCAGTGCTAGAGATCCTGGGGACAGGGGCGATGAGCAGTTCTTC.